This TCR beta chain was profiled in a study of post-analysis software for immune sequencing data. About this clonotype itself: Antigen: not known.

Study-wide findings and caveats: When patients were compared with controls, 4 or 5 TRBV segments were more frequent, TRBV5-6, TRBV5-1 and TRBV20-1 among them.

The TCR beta cDNA libraries contained unique molecular identifiers. T cells, roughly 0.85 to 10 million of them, yielded some 500,000 cDNA molecules. TCRdb re-derived calls from the PCR reads in MiXCR, one entry per CDR3 protein. The table has 700,000 to 900,000 distinct CDR3 sequences, around 46% seen once. Germline values: CDR1 SGHRS, CDR2 YFSETQ. Germline trimming cut 0 bases from V and 4 bases from J; bases unmatched to any gene: 8. The CDR3 runs 17 residues. The TCR comes from a girl aged 5 to 17 with multiple sclerosis. The sample comprised blood. The chain uses TRBV5-1 and TRBJ2-1; TRBD2 agrees at 9 bases. The CDR3 nucleotides are TGCGCCAGCAGCTTGGGAGTGGGTAGCGGGAGTTACAATGAGCAGTTCTTC. It translates to CASSLGVGSGSYNEQFF.